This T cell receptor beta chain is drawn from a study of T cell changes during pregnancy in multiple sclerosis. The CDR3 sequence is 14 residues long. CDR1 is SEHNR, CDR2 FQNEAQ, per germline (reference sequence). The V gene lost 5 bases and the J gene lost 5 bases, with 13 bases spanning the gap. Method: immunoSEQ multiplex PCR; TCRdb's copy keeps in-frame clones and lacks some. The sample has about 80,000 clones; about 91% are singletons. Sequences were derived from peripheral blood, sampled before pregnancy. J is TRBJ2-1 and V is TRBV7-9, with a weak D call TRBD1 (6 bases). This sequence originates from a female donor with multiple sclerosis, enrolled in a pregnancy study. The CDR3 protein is CASSTEQGNNEQFF. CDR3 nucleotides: TGTGCCAGCAGCACTGAACAGGGTAACAATGAGCAGTTCTTC.